This T cell receptor (beta chain) originates from a study of blood T cell repertoires in COVID-19. V lost 7 bases, J lost 2 bases, and 15 bases lay in between. This CDR3 has 14 amino acids. Germline loops: CDR1 MNHEY, CDR2 SVGAGI. Produced via immunoSEQ multiplex PCR; TCRdb's table is partial and in-frame only. The table records about 94,000 clones, 75% to 85% of them present only once. This sequence originates from a human donor in a cohort sampled during active COVID-19. Sequencing was performed on peripheral blood. V is TRBV6-5 and J is TRBJ2-7, with D tentatively TRBD1 (5 bases). The CDR3 region is CASTTDRGTYEQYF. The CDR3 DNA reads as TGTGCCAGCACCACTGACAGAGGAACCTACGAGCAGTACTTC.